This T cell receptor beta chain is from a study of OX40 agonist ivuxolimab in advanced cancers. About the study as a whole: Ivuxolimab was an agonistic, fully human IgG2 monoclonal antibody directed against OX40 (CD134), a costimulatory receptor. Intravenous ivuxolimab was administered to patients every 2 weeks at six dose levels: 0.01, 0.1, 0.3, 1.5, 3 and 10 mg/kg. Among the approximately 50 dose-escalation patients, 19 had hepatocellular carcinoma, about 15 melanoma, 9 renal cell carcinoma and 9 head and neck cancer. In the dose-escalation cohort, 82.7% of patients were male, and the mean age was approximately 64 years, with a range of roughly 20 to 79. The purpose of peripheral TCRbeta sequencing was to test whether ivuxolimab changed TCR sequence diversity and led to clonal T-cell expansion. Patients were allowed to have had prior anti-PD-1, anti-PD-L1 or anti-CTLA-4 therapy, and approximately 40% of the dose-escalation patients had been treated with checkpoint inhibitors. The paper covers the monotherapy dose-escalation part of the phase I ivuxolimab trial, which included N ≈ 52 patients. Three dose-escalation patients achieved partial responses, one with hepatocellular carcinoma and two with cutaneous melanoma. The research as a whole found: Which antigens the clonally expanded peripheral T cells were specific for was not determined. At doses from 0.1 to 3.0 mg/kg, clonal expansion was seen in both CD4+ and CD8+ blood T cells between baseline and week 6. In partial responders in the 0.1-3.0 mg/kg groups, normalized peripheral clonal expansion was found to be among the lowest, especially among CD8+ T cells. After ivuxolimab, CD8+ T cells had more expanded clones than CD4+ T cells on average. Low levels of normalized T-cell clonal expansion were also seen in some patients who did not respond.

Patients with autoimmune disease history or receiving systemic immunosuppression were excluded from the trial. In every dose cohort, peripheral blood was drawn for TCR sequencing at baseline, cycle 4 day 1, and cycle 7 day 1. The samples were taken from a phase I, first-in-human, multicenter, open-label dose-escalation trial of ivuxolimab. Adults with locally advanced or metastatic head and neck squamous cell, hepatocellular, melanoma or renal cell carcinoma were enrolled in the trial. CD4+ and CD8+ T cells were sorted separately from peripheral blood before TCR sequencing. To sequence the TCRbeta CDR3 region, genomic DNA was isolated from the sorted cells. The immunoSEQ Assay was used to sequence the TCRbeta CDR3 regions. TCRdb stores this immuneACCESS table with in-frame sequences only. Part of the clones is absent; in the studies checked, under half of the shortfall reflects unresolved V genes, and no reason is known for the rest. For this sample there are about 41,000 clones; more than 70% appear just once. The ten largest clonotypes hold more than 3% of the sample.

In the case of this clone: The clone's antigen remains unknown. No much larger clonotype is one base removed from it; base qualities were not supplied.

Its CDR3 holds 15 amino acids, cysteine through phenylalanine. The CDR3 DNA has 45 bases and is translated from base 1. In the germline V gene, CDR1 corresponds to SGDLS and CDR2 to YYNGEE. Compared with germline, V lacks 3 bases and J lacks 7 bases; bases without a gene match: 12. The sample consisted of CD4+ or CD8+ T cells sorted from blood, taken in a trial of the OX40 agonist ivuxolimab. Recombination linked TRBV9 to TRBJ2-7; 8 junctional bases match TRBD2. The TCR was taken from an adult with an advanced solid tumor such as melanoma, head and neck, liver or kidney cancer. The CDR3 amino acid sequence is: CASSDSYREGVEQYF. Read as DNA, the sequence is TGTGCCAGCAGCGACAGTTACCGGGAGGGAGTAGAGCAGTACTTC.